The clone carrying this TCR beta chain was picked up many times. As yet, its antigen is unknown. This CDR3 has 14 residues. With V trimmed by 5 bases and J by 6 bases, 7 bases remained unmatched. The V gene's germline CDR1 is SGHVS and CDR2 FNYEAQ. These data come from a study of early T cells in non-severe SARS-CoV-2 infection. Study context: Sequencing of unsorted whole blood was done on bulk RNA, leaving chains unpaired.

Individual cDNA molecules were tagged with unique molecular identifiers. TCRdb processed the 5' RACE reads anew with MiXCR; each CDR3 protein has one entry. The sample carries roughly 35,000 distinct CDR3 sequences, approximately 6.9% recorded once. Findings of the study overall: Anti-spike CD8 responses were favored in VDJdb matching, and private and CD4 specificities were missed.

Sequenced: whole blood. The receptor was derived from an adult who was a healthcare worker with PCR-confirmed SARS-CoV-2 infection or an uninfected control (not recorded which). The rearrangement links TRBV7-6 to TRBJ2-1; 7 positions match TRBD1. Written as DNA, the CDR3 is TGTGCCAGCAGCCTCCGGGACAGCCTCAATGAGCAGTTCTTC. This translates into CASSLRDSLNEQFF.